This TCR beta chain came from a study of blood T cell repertoires in COVID-19. Study information: Samples of COVID-19 (acute and convalescent) were obtained from the United States, Italy and Spain. T cells, B-cell-depleted T cells, or PBMCs supplied cDNA or gDNA.

V lost 0 bases, J lost 0 bases, and 5 bases stayed unmatched. CDR3 length: 16 residues. The V gene's germline CDR1 is SQVTM and CDR2 ANQGSEA. Authors' analysis steps: The authors estimated nucleated cell counts from reference gene primer amplification. Using immunoSEQ multiplex PCR, the repertoire was profiled, and TCRdb retains in-frame clones only, with some absent. The V and J calls and clone size were taken over from that table, and D and trimming were inferred from the DNA. The sample contains about 130,000 clones, over 75% of which appear only once. This chain connects TRBV29-1 to TRBJ2-1; the match to TRBD2 covers 7 bases. The origin of this receptor is a man aged 55-75 years with acute or convalescent COVID-19. Sequences were obtained from peripheral blood. The CDR3 region has the DNA TGCAGCGTTGAAGATCCCCTAGCGGTCTCCTACAATGAGCAGTTCTTC. Its translation: CSVEDPLAVSYNEQFF.